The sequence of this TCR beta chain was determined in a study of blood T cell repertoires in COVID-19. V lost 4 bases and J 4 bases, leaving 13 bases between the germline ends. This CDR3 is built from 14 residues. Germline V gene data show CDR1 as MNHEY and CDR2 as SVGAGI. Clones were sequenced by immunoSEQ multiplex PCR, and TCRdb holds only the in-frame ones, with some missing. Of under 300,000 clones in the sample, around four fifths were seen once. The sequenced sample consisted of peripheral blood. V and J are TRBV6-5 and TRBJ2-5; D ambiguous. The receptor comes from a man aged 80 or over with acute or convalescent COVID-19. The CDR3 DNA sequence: TGTGCCAGCAGTTCCCAGGTTGTCGGAGAGACCCAGTACTTC. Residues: CASSSQVVGETQYF.